Each of the 15 T cell receptor beta chains below was sequenced from the same sample in a study of blood T cell repertoires in COVID-19 (dated by TCRdb to about 2020). Libraries were built with the immunoSEQ multiplex PCR assay. TCRdb carries this immuneACCESS record with in-frame sequences only. Its versions omit some clonotypes, under half of them owing to an unresolved V gene in the studies checked, with the rest unexplained. The sample includes 50,000 to 70,000 clones, with about nine tenths observed a single time. The top ten constitute over 2% of the sample. The sample was peripheral blood. These TCRs come from a man between 60 and 75 years old with acute or convalescent COVID-19.

V usage is TRBV10-3 and J usage is TRBJ2-2; 10 bases match TRBD2. The V gene's germline CDR1 is ENHRY and CDR2 SYGVKD. J was trimmed by 4 bases and V by 0 bases; bases with no gene match: 5. This CDR3 comprises 17 residues. The CDR3 DNA reads TGTGCCATCAGTGAGTCTTGGGCTAGCGGGGGCACCGGGGAGCTGTTTTTT. This translates into CAISESWASGGTGELFF.

The chain is built from TRBV30 and TRBJ1-4; maybe TRBD1 (5 bases). Germline lookup yields CDR1 GTSNPN and CDR2 SVGIG (reference sequence). V lost 0 bases, J lost 8 bases, and 16 bases lay in between. This CDR3 contains 15 residues. DNA of the CDR3: TGTGCCTGGAGTGTATCGGCAGGGATGGGGGAAAAACTGTTTTTT. The encoded protein is CAWSVSAGMGEKLFF.

The chain uses TRBV5-5 and TRBJ2-1; D not resolved. V lost 7 bases to trimming and J lost 6 bases, with 20 bases between them. Germline lookup yields CDR1 SGHKS and CDR2 YYEKEE (reference sequence). This CDR3 comprises 15 residues. The CDR3 region is CASRLPLGAGNEQFF. The CDR3 DNA reads TGTGCCAGCCGATTGCCCCTCGGAGCTGGCAATGAGCAGTTCTTC. Combining the CDR3 with reference TRBV5-5 and TRBJ2-1 gives the whole variable domain DAGVTQSPTHLIKTRGQQVTLRCSPISGHKSVSWYQQVLGQGPQFIFQYYEKEERGRGNFPDRFSARQFPNYSSELNVNALLLGDSALYLCASRLPLGAGNEQFFGPGTRLTVL.

V gene TRBV2 combines with J gene TRBJ1-4; TRBD1 agrees at 7 bases. With V trimmed by 4 bases and J by 7 bases, 9 bases remained unmatched. The length of the CDR3 is 15 residues. Germline CDR1 SNHLY, CDR2 FYNNEI. CDR3 nucleotides: TGTGCCAGCAGTGTTCAGGGGGGAGGTGGTGAAAAACTGTTTTTT. Translating gives CASSVQGGGGEKLFF.

In this sample, this clone turned up once. The chain recombines TRBV27 with TRBJ2-2, with TRBD1 identical over 7 bases. The CDR3 has 17 residues. V lost 3 bases and J lost 1; bases outside the gene matches: 8. Germline V gene sequence: CDR1 MNHEY, CDR2 SMNVEV (reference sequence). CDR3 DNA: TGTGCCAGCAGTTTCGACCGGACAGGATTGAACACCGGGGAGCTGTTTTTT. It yields the protein CASSFDRTGLNTGELFF.

J is TRBJ2-3 and V is TRBV7-3; the match to TRBD2 covers 14 bases. The CDR3 extends over 19 amino acids. Germline V gene data show CDR1 as SGHTA and CDR2 as FQGTGA. Trimming cost V 8 bases and J 3 bases; bases outside gene matches: 16. The CDR3 DNA is TGTGCCAGCCGACCGACCGGGGGACTAGCGGGAGTGAAGACAGATACGCAGTATTTT. This encodes CASRPTGGLAGVKTDTQYF.

This chain joins TRBV24-1 and TRBJ2-7; D unresolved. Trimming left V 3 bases short and J 0 bases short, with 8 bases between. Per germline, CDR1 KGHDR and CDR2 SFDVKD. The CDR3 totals 14 residues. The CDR3 spells CATSDVATSYEQYF. CDR3 nucleotide sequence: TGTGCCACCAGTGATGTAGCCACCTCCTACGAGCAGTACTTC.

CDR3 protein: CASSQDRTSGEQFF. The CDR3 DNA follows: TGTGCCAGCAGCCAAGATCGAACTAGCGGGGAGCAGTTCTTC. The chain links TRBV3-1 (or the pseudogene TRBV3-2) to TRBJ2-1; TRBD2 aligns across 9 bases. The CDR3 loop spans 14 amino acids. J was trimmed by 10 bases and V by 0 bases; bases with no gene match: 4. Germline V gene sequence: CDR1 LGHDT, CDR2 YNNKEL (reference sequence).

V is TRBV5-1 and J is TRBJ2-5; D is unresolved. Germline V lookup: CDR1 SGHRS, CDR2 YFSETQ. The V and J ends lost 1 base and 1 base respectively, with 5 bases between them. The CDR3 is made up of 13 amino acids. The CDR3 nucleotides read TGCGCCAGCAGCTTGAACACCCAAGAGACCCAGTACTTC. Translating it yields CASSLNTQETQYF.

Worth noting for this clone: The junction departs from germline at one end; a sequencing error may be responsible. V gene TRBV10-3 combines with J gene TRBJ1-5; 9 nucleotides align to TRBD1. CDR3 length: 16 residues. Germline V gene lookup returns CDR1 ENHRY and CDR2 SYGVKD. CDR3 nucleotide sequence: TGTGCCATCAGCGCCGGGACAGGGAATAGCAATCGGCCCCAGCATTTT. Protein product: CAISAGTGNSNRPQHF.

This rearrangement joins TRBV7-2 to TRBJ2-1, with D possibly matching TRBD2 (6 bases). CDR1 SGHTA and CDR2 FQGNSA come from the germline V gene. This CDR3 region has 15 residues. V gave up 1 base and J gave up 8 bases, with 15 bases separating them. The CDR3 coding sequence is TGTGCCAGCAGCTTAGGTGGGGGACTGGCTGATGAGCAGTTCTTC. Its protein product is CASSLGGGLADEQFF. Supplemented by reference TRBV7-2 and TRBJ2-1, the full variable domain reads GAGVSQSPSNKVTEKGKDVELRCDPISGHTALYWYRQSLGQGLEFLIYFQGNSAPDKSGLPSDRFSAERTGGSVSTLTIQRTQQEDSAVYLCASSLGGGLADEQFFGPGTRLTVL.

The chain employs TRBV5-1 and TRBJ2-7; D is possibly TRBD1 (5 bases). The V gene lost 4 bases and the J gene lost 9 bases, with 11 bases spanning the gap. The CDR3 runs to 11 residues. Germline V gives CDR1 SGHRS, CDR2 YFSETQ. CDR3 region: CASSPGHGQYF. The DNA for the CDR3 is TGCGCCAGCAGCCCCGGACATGGGCAGTACTTC.

The chain uses TRBV27 and TRBJ2-7; 9 positions agree with TRBD1. This CDR3 contains 14 residues. The junction had 9 bases not matched to a gene; V was cut back by 5 bases and J by 7 bases. Looked up from germline, CDR1 is MNHEY and CDR2 is SMNVEV (reference sequence). The CDR3 nucleotides are TGTGCCAGCAGTCCGACAGGGGGTCAGGGGGAGCAGTACTTC. Amino acids: CASSPTGGQGEQYF.

This chain links TRBV4-1 with TRBJ1-6; TRBD1 aligns across 10 bases. This CDR3 region has 15 residues. Germline V gene data show CDR1 as MGHRA and CDR2 as YSYEKL. Trimming removed 4 bases from V and 6 bases from J; junction bases left unmatched: 3. Here the CDR3 DNA reads TGCGCCAGCAGCCTAGGACAGGGGGTTAATTCACCCCTCCACTTT. Protein product: CASSLGQGVNSPLHF.

The CDR3 sequence: CAWSVTRKRYEQYF. CDR3 nucleotides: TGTGCCTGGAGTGTCACAAGAAAAAGATACGAGCAGTACTTC. The genes are TRBV30 and TRBJ2-7; D call uncertain. The CDR3 totals 14 residues. CDR1 and CDR2 from the germline V gene are GTSNPN and SVGIG (reference sequence). V gave up 0 bases and J gave up 4 bases, with 13 bases separating them.